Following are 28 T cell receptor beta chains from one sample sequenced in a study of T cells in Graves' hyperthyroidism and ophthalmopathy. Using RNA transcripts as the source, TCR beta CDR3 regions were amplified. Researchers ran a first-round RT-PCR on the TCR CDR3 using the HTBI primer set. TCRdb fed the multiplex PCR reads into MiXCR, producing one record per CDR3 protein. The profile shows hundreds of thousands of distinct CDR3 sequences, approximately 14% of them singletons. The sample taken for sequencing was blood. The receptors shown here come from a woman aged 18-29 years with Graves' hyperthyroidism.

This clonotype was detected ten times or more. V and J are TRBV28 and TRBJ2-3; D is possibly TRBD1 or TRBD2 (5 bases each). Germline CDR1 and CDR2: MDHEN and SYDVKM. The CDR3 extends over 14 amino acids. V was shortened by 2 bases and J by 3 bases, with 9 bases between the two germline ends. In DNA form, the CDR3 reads TGTGCCAGCAGTTTAGTGGGGGTTACAGATACGCAGTATTTT. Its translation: CASSLVGVTDTQYF.

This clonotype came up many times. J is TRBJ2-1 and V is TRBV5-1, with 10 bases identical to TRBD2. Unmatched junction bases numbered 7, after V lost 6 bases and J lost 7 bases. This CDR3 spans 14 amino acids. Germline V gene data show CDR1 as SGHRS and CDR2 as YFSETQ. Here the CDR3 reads CASKVLAGINEQFF. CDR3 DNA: TGCGCCAGCAAAGTACTAGCGGGAATAAATGAGCAGTTCTTC.

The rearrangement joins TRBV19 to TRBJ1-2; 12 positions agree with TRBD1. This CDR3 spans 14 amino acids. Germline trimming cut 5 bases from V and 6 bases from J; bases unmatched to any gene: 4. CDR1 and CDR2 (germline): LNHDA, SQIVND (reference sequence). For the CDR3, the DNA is TGTGCCAGTAGTGCGGGACAGGGGGCGAATGGCTACACCTTC. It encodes CASSAGQGANGYTF.

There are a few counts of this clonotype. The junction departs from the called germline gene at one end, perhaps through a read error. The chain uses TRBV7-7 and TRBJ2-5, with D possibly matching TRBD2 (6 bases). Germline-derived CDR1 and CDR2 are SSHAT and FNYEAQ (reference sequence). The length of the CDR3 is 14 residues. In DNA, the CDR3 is TGTGCTAGCAGCCGGGGGACCGATGTAGAGACCCAGTACTTC. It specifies CASSRGTDVETQYF. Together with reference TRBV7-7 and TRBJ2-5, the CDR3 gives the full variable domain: GAGVSQSPRYKVTKRGQDVTLRCDPISSHATLYWYQQALGQGPEFLTYFNYEAQPDKSGLPSDRFSAERPEGSISTLTIQRTEQRDSAMYRCASSRGTDVETQYFGPGTRLLVL.

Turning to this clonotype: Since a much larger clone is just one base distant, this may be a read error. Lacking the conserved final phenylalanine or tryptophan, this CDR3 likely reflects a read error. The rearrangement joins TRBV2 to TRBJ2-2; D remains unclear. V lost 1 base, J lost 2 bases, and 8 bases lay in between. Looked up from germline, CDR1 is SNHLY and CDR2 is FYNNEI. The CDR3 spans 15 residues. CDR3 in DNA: TGTGCCAGCAGTGAAGGACGGGTTAACACCGGGGAGCTGTTTTCT. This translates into CASSEGRVNTGELFS.

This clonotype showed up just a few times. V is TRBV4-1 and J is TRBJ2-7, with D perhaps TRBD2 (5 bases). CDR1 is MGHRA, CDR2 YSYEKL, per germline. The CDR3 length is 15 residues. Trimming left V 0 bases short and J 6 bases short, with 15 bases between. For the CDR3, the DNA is TGCGCCAGCAGCCAAGAGGCGCCGGGGATCGCCGAGCAGTACTTC. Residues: CASSQEAPGIAEQYF.

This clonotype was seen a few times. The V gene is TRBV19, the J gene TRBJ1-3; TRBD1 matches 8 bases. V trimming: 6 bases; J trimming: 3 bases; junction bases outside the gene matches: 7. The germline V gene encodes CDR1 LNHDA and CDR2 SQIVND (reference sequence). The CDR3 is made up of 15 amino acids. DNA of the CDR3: TGTGCCAGTAGGGAGACAGGGGCGAATGGAAACACCATATATTTT. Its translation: CASRETGANGNTIYF.

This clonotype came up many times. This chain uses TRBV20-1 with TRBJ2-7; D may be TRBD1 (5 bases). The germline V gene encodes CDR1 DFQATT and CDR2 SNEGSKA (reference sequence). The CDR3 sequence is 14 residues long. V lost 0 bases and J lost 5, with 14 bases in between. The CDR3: CSARDQQGPDEQYF. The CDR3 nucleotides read TGCAGTGCTAGAGATCAGCAGGGTCCCGACGAGCAGTACTTC.

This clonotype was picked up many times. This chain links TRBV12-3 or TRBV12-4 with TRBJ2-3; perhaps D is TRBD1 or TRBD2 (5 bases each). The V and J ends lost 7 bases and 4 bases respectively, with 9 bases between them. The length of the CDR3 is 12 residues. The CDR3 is CASKLGADTQYF. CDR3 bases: TGTGCCAGCAAACTGGGGGCAGATACGCAGTATTTT.

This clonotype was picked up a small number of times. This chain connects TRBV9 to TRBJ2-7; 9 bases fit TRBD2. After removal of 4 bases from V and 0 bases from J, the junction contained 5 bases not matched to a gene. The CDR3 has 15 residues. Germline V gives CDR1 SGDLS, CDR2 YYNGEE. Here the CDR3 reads CASSRGGLASYEQYF. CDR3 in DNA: TGTGCCAGCAGCCGTGGGGGACTAGCCTCCTACGAGCAGTACTTC. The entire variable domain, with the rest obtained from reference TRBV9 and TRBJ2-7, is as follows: DSGVTQTPKHLITATGQRVTLRCSPRSGDLSVYWYQQSLDQGLQFLIQYYNGEERAKGNILERFSAQQFPDLHSELNLSSLELGDSALYFCASSRGGLASYEQYFGPGTRLTVT.

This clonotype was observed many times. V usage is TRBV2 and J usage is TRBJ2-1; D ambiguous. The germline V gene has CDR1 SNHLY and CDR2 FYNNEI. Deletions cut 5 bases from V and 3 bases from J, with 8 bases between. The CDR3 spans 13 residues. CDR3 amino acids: CASSSGNYNEQFF. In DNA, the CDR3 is TGTGCCAGCAGTAGTGGGAACTACAATGAGCAGTTCTTC.

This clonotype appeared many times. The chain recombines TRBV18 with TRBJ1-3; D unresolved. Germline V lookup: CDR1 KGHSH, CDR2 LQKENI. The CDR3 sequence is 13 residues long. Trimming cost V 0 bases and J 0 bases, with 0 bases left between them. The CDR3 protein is CASSPPSGNTIYF. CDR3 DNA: TGTGCCAGCTCACCACCCTCTGGAAACACCATATATTTT. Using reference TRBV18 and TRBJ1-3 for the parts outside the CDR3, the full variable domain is NAGVMQNPRHLVRRRGQEARLRCSPMKGHSHVYWYRQLPEEGLKFMVYLQKENIIDESGMPKERFSAEFPKEGPSILRIQQVVRGDSAAYFCASSPPSGNTIYFGEGSWLTVV.

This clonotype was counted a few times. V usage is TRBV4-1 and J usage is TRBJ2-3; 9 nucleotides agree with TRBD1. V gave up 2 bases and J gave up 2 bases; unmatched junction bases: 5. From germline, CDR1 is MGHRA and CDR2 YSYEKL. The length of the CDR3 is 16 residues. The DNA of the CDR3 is TGCGCCAGCAGCCAACTTGGGACAGGGATCACAGATACGCAGTATTTT. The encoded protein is CASSQLGTGITDTQYF.

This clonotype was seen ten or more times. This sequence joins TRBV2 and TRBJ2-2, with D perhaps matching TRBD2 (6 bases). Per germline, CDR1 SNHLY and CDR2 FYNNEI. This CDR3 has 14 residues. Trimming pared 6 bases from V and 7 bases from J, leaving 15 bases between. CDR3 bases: TGTGCCAGCAGGGGGGTGGCTAGCGTCGGGGAGCTGTTTTTT. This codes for CASRGVASVGELFF.

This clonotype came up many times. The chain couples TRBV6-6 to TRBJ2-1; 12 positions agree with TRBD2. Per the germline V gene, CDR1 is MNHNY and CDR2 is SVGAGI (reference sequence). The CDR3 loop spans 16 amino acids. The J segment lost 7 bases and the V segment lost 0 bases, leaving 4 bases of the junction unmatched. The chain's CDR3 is CASSYSLAGGLNEQFF. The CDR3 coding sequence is TGTGCCAGCAGTTACTCCCTAGCGGGAGGGTTGAATGAGCAGTTCTTC.

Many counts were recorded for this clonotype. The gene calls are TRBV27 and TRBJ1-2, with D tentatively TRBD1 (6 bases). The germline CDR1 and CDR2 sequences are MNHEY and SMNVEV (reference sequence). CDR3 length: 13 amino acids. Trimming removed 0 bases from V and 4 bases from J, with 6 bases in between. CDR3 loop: CASSLSGGYGYTF. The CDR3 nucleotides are TGTGCCAGCAGTTTATCAGGGGGCTATGGCTACACCTTC.

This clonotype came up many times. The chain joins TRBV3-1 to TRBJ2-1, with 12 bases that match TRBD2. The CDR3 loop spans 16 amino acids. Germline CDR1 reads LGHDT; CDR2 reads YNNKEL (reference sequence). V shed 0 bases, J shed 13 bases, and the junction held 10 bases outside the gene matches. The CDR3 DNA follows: TGTGCCAGCAGCCAAGAGCCTAGCGGGAGGGTAGCTGAACAGTTCTTC. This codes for CASSQEPSGRVAEQFF.

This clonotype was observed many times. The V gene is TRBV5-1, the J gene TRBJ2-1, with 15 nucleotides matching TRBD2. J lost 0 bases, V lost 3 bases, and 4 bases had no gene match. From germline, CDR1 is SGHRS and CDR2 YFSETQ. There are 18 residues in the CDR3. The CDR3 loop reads CASSWTSGRASSYNEQFF. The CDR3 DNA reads TGCGCCAGCAGCTGGACTAGCGGGAGGGCGAGCTCCTACAATGAGCAGTTCTTC.

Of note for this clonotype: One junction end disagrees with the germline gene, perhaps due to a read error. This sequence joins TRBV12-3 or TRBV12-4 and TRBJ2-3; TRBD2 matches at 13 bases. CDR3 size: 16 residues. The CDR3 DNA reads TGTGCCAACAGTTTTACTAGCGGGGGGGCGACAGATACGCAGTATTTT. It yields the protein CANSFTSGGATDTQYF.

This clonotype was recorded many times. The CDR3 region has the DNA TGTGCCTCGAACGGACAGGGGGCTTTGGACACTGAAGCTTTCTTT. Translated, it gives CASNGQGALDTEAFF. V is TRBV30 and J is TRBJ1-1; 11 bases are a match to TRBD1. V lost 7 bases, J lost 3 bases, and 10 bases stayed unmatched. The CDR3 runs 15 residues. Germline V CDR1 and CDR2: GTSNPN, SVGIG (reference sequence).

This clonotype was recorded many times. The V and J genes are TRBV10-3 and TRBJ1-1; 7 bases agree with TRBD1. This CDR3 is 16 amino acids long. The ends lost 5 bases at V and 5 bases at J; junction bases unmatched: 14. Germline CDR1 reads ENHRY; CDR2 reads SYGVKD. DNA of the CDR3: TGTGCCATCAGTCCCGACAGGGTTAGGGGGGGAACTGAAGCTTTCTTT. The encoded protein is CAISPDRVRGGTEAFF.

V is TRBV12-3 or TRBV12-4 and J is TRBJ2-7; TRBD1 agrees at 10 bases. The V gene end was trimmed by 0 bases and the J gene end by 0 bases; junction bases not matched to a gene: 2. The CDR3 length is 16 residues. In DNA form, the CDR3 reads TGTGCCAGCAGTTTAGCGACAGGGGGCCCCTCCTACGAGCAGTACTTC. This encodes CASSLATGGPSYEQYF.

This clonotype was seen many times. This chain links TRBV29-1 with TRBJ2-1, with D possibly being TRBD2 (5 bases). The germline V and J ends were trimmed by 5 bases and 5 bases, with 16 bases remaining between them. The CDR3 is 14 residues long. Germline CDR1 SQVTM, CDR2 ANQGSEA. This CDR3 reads CSVSGGNGDNEQFF. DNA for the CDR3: TGCAGCGTTAGCGGAGGTAACGGAGACAATGAGCAGTTCTTC.

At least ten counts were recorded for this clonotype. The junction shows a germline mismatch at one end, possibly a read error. The CDR3 region has the DNA TGTGCCAGCAGCGTAGACGGGGGGACAGTTCAGGCCCAGCATTTT. Protein sequence: CASSVDGGTVQAQHF. The V call is TRBV9, the J call TRBJ1-5; 7 positions agree with TRBD1. CDR3 length equals 15 residues. The germline gives CDR1 SGDLS, CDR2 YYNGEE.

CDR3 in DNA: TGCGCCAGCAGCCAAGGACCGGGGGGGATATATAAAGAGACCCAGTACTTC. Its translation: CASSQGPGGIYKETQYF. The chain is built from TRBV4-1 and TRBJ2-5; TRBD2 matches at 8 bases. Germline values: CDR1 MGHRA, CDR2 YSYEKL. Trimming took 1 base from V and 3 from J; bases not matched to a gene: 10. This CDR3 has 17 amino acids.

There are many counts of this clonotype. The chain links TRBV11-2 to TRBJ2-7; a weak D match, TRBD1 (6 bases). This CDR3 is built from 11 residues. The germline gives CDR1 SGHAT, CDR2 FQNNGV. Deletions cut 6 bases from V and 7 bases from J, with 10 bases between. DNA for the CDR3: TGTGCCAGCAGGAGACAGGCGGAGCAGTACTTC. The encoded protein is CASRRQAEQYF.

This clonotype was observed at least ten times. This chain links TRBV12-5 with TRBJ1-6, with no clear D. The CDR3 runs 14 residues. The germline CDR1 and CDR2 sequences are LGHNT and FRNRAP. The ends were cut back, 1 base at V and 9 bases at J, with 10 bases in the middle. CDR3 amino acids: CASGLERRGSPLHF. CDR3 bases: TGTGCTAGTGGTTTGGAGAGACGCGGTTCACCCCTCCACTTT.

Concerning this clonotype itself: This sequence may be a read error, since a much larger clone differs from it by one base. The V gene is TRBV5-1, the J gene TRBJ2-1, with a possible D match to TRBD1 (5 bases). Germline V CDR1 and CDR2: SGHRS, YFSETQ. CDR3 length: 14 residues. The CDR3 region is CAGSLVQGLNEQFF. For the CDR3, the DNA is TGCGCCGGCAGCTTGGTTCAGGGCCTCAATGAGCAGTTCTTC.